Below, 29 T cell receptor beta chains from the same sample are listed, as sequenced in a study of T-cell memory formation after mild COVID-19. One entry per CDR3 protein results from TCRdb running MiXCR on the 5' RACE reads. The sample holds tens of thousands of distinct CDR3 sequences, around 25% seen once. Sequenced: PBMCs or a T cell subset sorted from them (not recorded which). The source of these receptors is a young man who had mild COVID-19 (a few samples of this study predate the infection). Cell type and time point are not known.

This clonotype occurred a few times. This chain uses TRBV29-1 with TRBJ1-2; perhaps TRBD1 as D (6 bases). With 5 bases removed from V and 8 bases from J, the gap between germline ends came to 12 bases. Germline assignment: CDR1 SQVTM and CDR2 ANQGSEA. The CDR3 runs to 11 residues. CDR3 in DNA: TGCAGCGTTCACAGGGTACGAGGCTACACCTTC. This codes for CSVHRVRGYTF.

The genes are TRBV29-1 and TRBJ2-2, with D possibly matching TRBD2 (7 bases). The CDR3 length is 15 residues. The V end was cut by 1 base, the J end by 7 bases, with 16 bases between. The germline gives CDR1 SQVTM, CDR2 ANQGSEA. The CDR3 DNA reads as TGCAGCGTTGAAGGACGGGGGGCGGAGAGCGGGGAGCTGTTTTTT. This sequence encodes CSVEGRGAESGELFF.

The chain employs TRBV10-3 and TRBJ2-7; D not certain. This CDR3 is 12 amino acids long. Germline V gene data show CDR1 as ENHRY and CDR2 as SYGVKD. The ends were cut back, 3 bases at V and 0 bases at J, with 3 bases in the middle. This CDR3 reads CAISDTSYEQYV. The CDR3 nucleotides read TGTGCCATCAGTGACACCTCCTACGAGCAGTACGTC.

V is TRBV9 and J is TRBJ2-7, with 7 bases fitting TRBD2. CDR3 length equals 15 residues. CDR1 SGDLS and CDR2 YYNGEE come from the germline V gene. J was trimmed by 9 bases and V by 7 bases; bases with no gene match: 19. This CDR3 is CASDQGLPALKGQYV. CDR3 nucleotide sequence: TGTGCCAGCGACCAGGGACTACCGGCGCTTAAGGGGCAGTACGTC.

This clonotype was counted only a few times. The chain couples TRBV15 to TRBJ2-1; 10 bases match TRBD2. The trim removed 0 bases at V and 2 bases at J, leaving 1 base unmatched. The CDR3 extends over 16 amino acids. Germline V gene sequence: CDR1 LNHNV, CDR2 YYDKDF (reference sequence). In DNA, the CDR3 is TGTGCCACCAGCAGAGAGAGCGGGGGGGCCTACAATGAGCAGTTCTTC. It translates to CATSRESGGAYNEQFF.

The count of this clonotype is one. V usage is TRBV24-1 and J usage is TRBJ2-1, with 8 bases identical to TRBD1. CDR1 is KGHDR and CDR2 is SFDVKD in the germline V gene. V trimming: 4 bases; J trimming: 9 bases; junction bases outside the gene matches: 7. The CDR3 contains 14 residues. CDR3 protein: CATSEDRVIGEQFF. CDR3 sequence (DNA): TGTGCCACCAGTGAGGACAGGGTTATCGGTGAGCAGTTCTTC.

V is TRBV7-8 and J is TRBJ2-5; 7 bases fit TRBD1. After removal of 6 bases from V and 3 bases from J, the junction contained 13 bases not matched to a gene. The CDR3 runs 16 residues. Germline V gives CDR1 SGHVS, CDR2 FQNEAQ. The CDR3 region is CASRPTHDRAEETQYF. DNA for the CDR3: TGTGCCAGCAGACCCACGCATGACAGGGCGGAAGAGACCCAGTACTTC.

This clonotype was recorded once. The chain couples TRBV5-4 to TRBJ2-7, with D unclear. Germline V gene lookup returns CDR1 SGHNT and CDR2 YYREEE (reference sequence). V was clipped by 1 base and J by 2 bases, with 10 bases between them. The CDR3 has 14 residues. CDR3 region: CASSLSPLTYEQYV. The CDR3 nucleotides read TGTGCCAGCAGCTTGAGTCCCCTTACCTACGAGCAGTACGTC.

This chain uses TRBV12-3 or TRBV12-4 with TRBJ2-7; perhaps TRBD1 as D (6 bases). Trimming removed 8 bases at V and 2 bases at J, with 19 bases between. This CDR3 has 15 amino acids. The CDR3 here is CASRPGLTGTYEQYF. In nucleotides, the CDR3 is TGTGCCAGCCGACCCGGATTGACAGGAACCTACGAGCAGTACTTC.

This clonotype was seen more than once but under ten times. The V gene is TRBV12-3 or TRBV12-4, the J gene TRBJ1-2; the D is unclear. The CDR3 runs to 14 residues. V shed 1 base and J shed 5 bases, with 11 bases lying between them. CDR3 DNA sequence: TGTGCCAGCAGTTTAGGCGGACTAGAATATGGCTACACCTTC. It is translated as CASSLGGLEYGYTF.

The genes are TRBV15 and TRBJ2-3, with D unresolved. The CDR3 consists of 14 residues. V was trimmed by 0 bases and J by 5 bases, leaving 9 bases between them. Per the germline V gene, CDR1 is LNHNV and CDR2 is YYDKDF (reference sequence). The CDR3: CATSRDEEVDTQYF. In DNA form, the CDR3 reads TGTGCCACCAGCAGAGACGAAGAGGTAGATACGCAGTATTTT.

This clonotype has only a few counts. The rearrangement links TRBV4-1 to TRBJ1-6, with D perhaps TRBD1 (5 bases). Trimming took off 4 bases at V and 6 bases at J, with 13 bases between the two ends. The CDR3 sequence is 15 residues long. The germline CDR1 and CDR2 sequences are MGHRA and YSYEKL. This CDR3 reads CASSRPRDGNSPLHF. DNA for the CDR3: TGCGCCAGCAGCCGGCCCCGGGACGGTAATTCACCCCTCCACTTT.

This clonotype was observed at least ten times. The chain uses TRBV28 and TRBJ1-6; no clear D. This CDR3 comprises 15 residues. CDR1 and CDR2 (germline): MDHEN, SYDVKM. V lost 5 bases and J 0 bases, leaving 8 bases between the germline ends. The CDR3 DNA reads as TGTGCCAGCAGTCTTTTGAGCTCCTATAATTCACCCCTCCACTTT. Translation gives CASSLLSSYNSPLHF.

The J gene is TRBJ1-1, the V gene TRBV20-1, with D perhaps matching TRBD1 (5 bases). Germline CDR1 and CDR2: DFQATT and SNEGSKA (reference sequence). V lost 5 bases and J lost 2, with 9 bases in between. The CDR3 has 12 residues. CDR3 amino acids: CSALGPNTEAFF. For the CDR3, the DNA is TGCAGTGCTTTGGGGCCTAACACTGAAGCTTTCTTT.

This clonotype has a handful of counts. J is TRBJ2-7 and V is TRBV6-5; no reliable D call. This CDR3 region has 14 residues. Germline CDR1 MNHEY, CDR2 SVGAGI. V shed 5 bases and J shed 1 base, with 12 bases lying between them. For the CDR3, the DNA is TGTGCCAGCAGTCCAATCAAGGGTTCCTACGAGCAGTACTTC. It specifies CASSPIKGSYEQYF.

This clonotype was observed a few times. The J gene is TRBJ2-2, the V gene TRBV7-9; 7 bases match TRBD2. V was clipped by 0 bases and J by 0 bases; unmatched bases: 4. Per germline, CDR1 SEHNR and CDR2 FQNEAQ (reference sequence). CDR3 length equals 17 residues. The DNA for the CDR3 is TGTGCCAGCAGCTTAGCGCGGGAGACAGCGAACACCGGGGAGCTGTTTTTT. Its protein product is CASSLARETANTGELFF.

This clonotype showed up many times. The chain couples TRBV28 to TRBJ1-5; D not certain. CDR1 and CDR2 from the germline V gene are MDHEN and SYDVKM. This CDR3 spans 16 amino acids. The germline V and J ends were trimmed by 5 bases and 4 bases, with 18 bases remaining between them. The CDR3 DNA reads as TGTGCCAGCAGTAGAAGGCAGCCCCTTTCTAATCAGCCCCAGCATTTT. Translated, it gives CASSRRQPLSNQPQHF. Complete variable domain (other parts from reference TRBV28 and TRBJ1-5): DVKVTQSSRYLVKRTGEKVFLECVQDMDHENMFWYRQDPGLGLRLIYFSYDVKMKEKGDIPEGYSVSREKKERFSLILESASTNQTSMYLCASSRRQPLSNQPQHFGDGTRLSIL.

This rearrangement joins TRBV6-2 or TRBV6-3 to TRBJ2-1; D not certain. The V and J ends lost 4 bases and 3 bases respectively, with 10 bases between them. The CDR3 loop spans 14 amino acids. Germline CDR1 is MNHEY and CDR2 is SVGEGT. The CDR3 region is CASSFRAVYNEQFF. The CDR3 DNA follows: TGTGCCAGCAGTTTCCGGGCCGTCTACAATGAGCAGTTCTTC.

This clonotype has only a few counts. This rearrangement joins TRBV11-3 to TRBJ2-1; D might be TRBD2 (5 bases). This CDR3 contains 16 residues. Per germline, CDR1 SGHNT and CDR2 YENEEA. The germline V and J ends were trimmed by 1 base and 0 bases, with 10 bases remaining between them. The CDR3 DNA reads TGTGCCAGCAGCTTAGGTAGCGACTACTCCTACAATGAGCAGTTCTTC. Translation gives CASSLGSDYSYNEQFF.

The chain is built from TRBV12-3 or TRBV12-4 and TRBJ2-5, with D perhaps matching TRBD1 (5 bases). Deletions cut 10 bases from V and 5 bases from J, with 11 bases between. The CDR3 extends over 11 amino acids. The CDR3 is CATTGGETQYF. DNA for the CDR3: TGTGCCACCACAGGTGGGGAGACCCAGTACTTC.

This clonotype was seen a few times. The V call is TRBV4-1, the J call TRBJ2-7; no definite D call. CDR3 length: 15 residues. Germline loops: CDR1 MGHRA, CDR2 YSYEKL. V was pared by 4 bases and J by 2 bases, with 15 bases between. The CDR3, as DNA: TGCGCCAGCAGCCCGATAAAGACGGGTGCCTACGAGCAGTACTTC. Encoded protein: CASSPIKTGAYEQYF.

V usage is TRBV20-1 and J usage is TRBJ2-7, with a weak D call TRBD1 (5 bases). CDR3 length: 13 residues. Trimming stripped 0 bases from V and 9 bases from J, with 15 bases between. The germline V gene encodes CDR1 DFQATT and CDR2 SNEGSKA (reference sequence). In nucleotides, the CDR3 is TGCAGTGCTAGAGATCCGGCAGGGCTGGGGCAGTACTTC. It translates to CSARDPAGLGQYF.

The genes are TRBV6-9 and TRBJ2-7; D gene unclear. Trimming took 10 bases from V and 10 from J, leaving 8 bases between them. The length of the CDR3 is 8 residues. CDR1 and CDR2 (germline): MNHGY, SVAAGI. The CDR3 is CATRLQYV. DNA of the CDR3: TGTGCCACCCGTCTTCAGTACGTC.

This clonotype was observed a handful of times. The genes are TRBV6-2 or TRBV6-3 and TRBJ2-7; the D gene is possibly TRBD1 (6 bases). The V gene lost 5 bases and the J gene lost 12 bases, with 17 bases spanning the gap. Germline V gene data show CDR1 as MNHEY and CDR2 as SVGEGT. This CDR3 comprises 12 residues. CDR3 residues: CASSPDRRPAYV. CDR3 nucleotides: TGTGCCAGCAGTCCGGACAGACGGCCGGCGTACGTC.

This clonotype was counted once. V gene TRBV2 combines with J gene TRBJ2-1; 10 nucleotides align to TRBD1. The germline V gene has CDR1 SNHLY and CDR2 FYNNEI. The CDR3 is 12 amino acids. After removal of 11 bases from V and 7 bases from J, the junction contained 5 bases not matched to a gene. CDR3 in amino acids: CAGGQGRNEQFF. CDR3 nucleotide sequence: TGTGCCGGGGGACAGGGGCGTAATGAGCAGTTCTTC. The complete variable domain, with remaining parts taken from reference TRBV2 and TRBJ2-1, reads EPEVTQTPSHQVTQMGQEVILRCVPISNHLYFYWYRQILGQKVEFLVSFYNNEISEKSEIFDDQFSVERPDGSNFTLKIRSTKLEDSAMYFCAGGQGRNEQFFGPGTRLTVL.

This chain links TRBV7-2 with TRBJ2-7, with TRBD2 matching 7 bases. Germline values: CDR1 SGHTA, CDR2 FQGNSA. The CDR3 runs to 13 residues. Trimming cost V 6 bases and J 3 bases; bases outside gene matches: 5. The CDR3 here is CASRGGDGYEQYF. The CDR3 DNA sequence: TGTGCCAGCAGGGGAGGGGACGGCTACGAGCAGTACTTC.

This chain uses TRBV6-5 with TRBJ1-1; D gene unclear. Germline assignment: CDR1 MNHEY and CDR2 SVGAGI. V was cut by 2 bases and J by 8 bases, with 9 bases left in between. The CDR3 has 12 amino acids. The CDR3 nucleotides are TGTGCCAGCAGTTACCCCACGTCCGAAGCTTTCTTT. This sequence encodes CASSYPTSEAFF.

The chain uses TRBV7-2 and TRBJ1-2; D ambiguous. This CDR3 contains 12 residues. Germline V lookup: CDR1 SGHTA, CDR2 FQGNSA. The V gene lost 5 bases and the J gene lost 0 bases, with 4 bases spanning the gap. The CDR3, as DNA: TGTGCCAGCAGCGAGACTAACTATGGCTACACCTTC. Protein: CASSETNYGYTF.

The chain carries TRBV11-2 and TRBJ2-3; D may be TRBD1 (6 bases). V was shortened by 5 bases and J by 2 bases, with 11 bases between the two germline ends. The germline CDR1 and CDR2 sequences are SGHAT and FQNNGV. The CDR3 is made up of 14 amino acids. The CDR3 region has the DNA TGTGCCAGCAGCGAGGACAGCCCCACAGATACGCAGTATTTT. Encoded protein: CASSEDSPTDTQYF.